The subject of this entry is one T cell receptor beta chain. The antigen it binds to is not known. No base qualities exist here, and no much larger clone lies one base off it. The donors were some 39 Caucasian individuals from Russia, aged about 6 to 95 years, who were systemically healthy. Each donor gave around 9 milliliters of peripheral blood, collected into EDTA-treated Vacutainer tubes. PBMCs were isolated by Ficoll-Paque density-gradient centrifugation, with at least 6.5 million obtained per sample. Total RNA was extracted from PBMCs with Trizol reagent, with at least 5.5 micrograms obtained per sample. Naive CD45RAhigh/CD27high T cell percentages were measured by flow cytometry on a PBMC aliquot from every donor. The data stem from a study of blood T cells in healthy people across ages (dated by TCRdb to between 2015 and 2017). In terms of the full investigation: Template switching captured roughly one uniquely barcoded TCR beta cDNA molecule per two T cells in model experiments. To track age-related changes in TCR beta repertoire diversity, the study relied on deep sequencing normalized with unique cDNA molecular identifiers. The donors were split into four age groups: young (average around 17 years), middle-aged (about 40), aged (more than 60) and long-lived (roughly 88). To avoid experimental bias, donors of different ages were distributed randomly across sequencing lanes. Two additional independent replicas of 1 million unique cDNA reads from the same blood draw were analyzed for two donors (one aged 18 to 30 and one aged 80 or older). Study-level results and caveats: Compared with the aged group, more naive CD4+ T cells, fewer expanded clones and increased TCR diversity were shown by the long-lived group, suggesting age selection. Because donor CMV infection status was unknown, age-related changes in expanded clonotypes were potentially confounded. Estimates of total diversity from one million sequenced T cells were regarded as lower bounds and underestimates. As age increased, observed TCR beta diversity per million T cells dropped in a roughly linear way, and a significant reduction was already evident by age 40. Conclusive comparison of naive and antigen-experienced compartments was prevented by the profiling of bulk unsorted PBMCs. There was a strong correlation between observed TCR beta diversity and the percentage of naive T cells measured by flow cytometry.

Receptors were amplified or captured by 5' RACE. The listed sequencing device is Illumina HiSeq 2500. A second PCR of about 6 to 11 cycles was run with a J-beta primer mix and a sample-barcoded 5' primer. A unique molecular identifier was introduced onto each TCR beta cDNA molecule by a template-switch 5' adaptor carrying 12 random nucleotides. Each sample yielded at least 3 million CDR3-containing paired-end reads. All of the RNA was converted into first-strand cDNA using the Mint cDNA synthesis kit, with a TRBC-specific oligonucleotide serving as the primer. After uracil-DNA glycosylase treatment, a first 18-cycle PCR used universal primers M1SS and BC2_uni_R on all cDNA. In the paper's pipeline: Normalization of each sample was performed by random selection of 1 million high-quality reads, each carrying a distinct molecular identifier. Reads with shared molecular identifiers were discarded instead of being binned into consensus sequences. CDR3 identification, clonotype clustering and error correction used MiTCR with a Q25 quality threshold and the strictest error-elimination algorithm. Lower-bound total TCR beta diversity was estimated with a nonparametric unseen species model using Euler transformation. Through fastp at Q25 and MiXCR, TCRdb rebuilt clones from the public reads, retaining in-frame beta chains. Merged by CDR3 protein, the rows form single entries marked with the most common genes and DNA. TCRdb, not the authors, supplied the V and J calls. This sample gives 650,000 to 1,000,000 distinct CDR3 sequences in total; under 40% of them show up just once. The ten top clones hold about an eighth of the sample.

Sequenced sample: blood. The TCR originated in a man between 18 and 29 years old in good health.

The CDR3 is CASNHRTGPYSGANVLTF. DNA sequence: TGTGCCAGCAACCACCGGACAGGTCCTTACTCTGGGGCCAACGTCCTGACTTTC. This receptor chain uses TRBV4-2 and TRBJ2-6; a stretch of 7 junction bases matches TRBD1. Trimmed from V: 7 bases; trimmed from J: 0 bases; junction bases lacking a gene match: 12. Measured from the cysteine to the phenylalanine, the CDR3 is 18 residues long. Of all the DNA, just the CDR3 is kept, 54 bases in frame from base 1. CDR1 and CDR2, looked up from the germline V gene, are LGHNA and YNFKEQ.